This record looks at one T cell receptor (beta chain) sequence and its context. The repertoire was sequenced with immunoSEQ multiplex PCR; TCRdb's copy has only in-frame clones and lacks some. The sample carries about 150,000 clones, about 92% recorded once. This entry comes from a study of T cell responses to AZD1222 COVID-19 vaccine. Germline V CDR1 and CDR2: MDHEN, SYDVKM. This CDR3 is built from 14 residues. V shed 6 bases, J shed 1 base, and the junction held 3 bases outside the gene matches. The material was peripheral blood, obtained 28 days after the second AZD1222 dose. V usage is TRBV28 and J usage is TRBJ1-1; 9 bases map to TRBD1. This TCR was recovered from an adult who received the AZD1222 COVID-19 vaccine. CDR3 region: CASSTGGANTEAFF. CDR3 sequence (DNA): TGTGCCAGCAGCACAGGGGGCGCGAACACTGAAGCTTTCTTT.